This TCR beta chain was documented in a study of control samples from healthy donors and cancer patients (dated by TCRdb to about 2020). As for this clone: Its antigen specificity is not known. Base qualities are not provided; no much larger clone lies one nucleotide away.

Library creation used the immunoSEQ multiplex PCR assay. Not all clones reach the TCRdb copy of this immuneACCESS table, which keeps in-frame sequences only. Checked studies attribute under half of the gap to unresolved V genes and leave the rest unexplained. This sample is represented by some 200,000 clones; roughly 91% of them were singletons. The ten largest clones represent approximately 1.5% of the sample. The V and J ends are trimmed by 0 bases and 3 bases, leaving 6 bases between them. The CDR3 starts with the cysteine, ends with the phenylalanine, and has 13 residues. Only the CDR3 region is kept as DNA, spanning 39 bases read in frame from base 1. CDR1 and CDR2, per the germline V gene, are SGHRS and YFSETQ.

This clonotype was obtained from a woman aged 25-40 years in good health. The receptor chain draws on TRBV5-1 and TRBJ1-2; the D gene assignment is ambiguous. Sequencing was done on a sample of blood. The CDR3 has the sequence CASSLGSDYGYTF. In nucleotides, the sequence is TGCGCCAGCAGCTTGGGGTCGGACTATGGCTACACCTTC.